This TCR beta chain was retrieved from a study of cytomegalovirus exposure and HLA in healthy donors. Points from the study as a whole: High specificity and sensitivity for cytomegalovirus status were reported for the classifier. Associated with cytomegalovirus, according to the listing, were 150 to 200 TCR beta chains.

Remarks on this clone: The antigen is unknown.

Donors were drawn from the roughly 110-subject validation cohort, separate from the approximately 700-subject first cohort. Germline V CDR1 and CDR2: SGHTA, FQGNSA. Trimming cost V 5 bases and J 5 bases, with 19 bases left between them. This CDR3 comprises 15 residues. The data were produced by immunoSEQ multiplex PCR, yet TCRdb's version contains in-frame clones alone and is incomplete. Of a few hundred thousand clones in the sample, approximately 86% were seen once. The sample was PBMCs. The receptor was derived from a man aged 30 to 45 in good health and CMV-seronegative. The J gene is TRBJ2-7, the V gene TRBV7-2; possibly TRBD2 for D (7 bases). Here the CDR3 DNA reads TGTGCCAGCAGCCCCCAAGGGGGGGTAGGAAACGAGCAGTACTTC. Amino acids: CASSPQGGVGNEQYF. Full variable domain (outside the CDR3, taken from reference TRBV7-2 and TRBJ2-7): GAGVSQSPSNKVTEKGKDVELRCDPISGHTALYWYRQSLGQGLEFLIYFQGNSAPDKSGLPSDRFSAERTGGSVSTLTIQRTQQEDSAVYLCASSPQGGVGNEQYFGPGTRLTVT.